A single sample gave rise to the 14 T cell receptor beta chains below, sequenced in a study of CD8+ T cells in alopecia areata. Extraction and reverse transcription of RNA yielded cDNA as the sequencing template. Method: immunoSEQ multiplex PCR; TCRdb's copy keeps in-frame clones and lacks some. The sample holds approximately 150,000 clones; less than 75% are singletons and the top ten take roughly 10%. The sequencing used CD8+ T cells sorted from blood, collected at week 0. These receptors were taken from a human donor with alopecia areata.

The V gene is TRBV6-1, the J gene TRBJ2-5, with D hard to call. Germline loops: CDR1 MNHNS, CDR2 SASEGT. This CDR3 region has 12 residues. Trimming cost V 6 bases and J 7 bases, with 12 bases left between them. In DNA, the CDR3 is TGTGCCAGCAGCGCCACTGTGGGGACCCAGTACTTC. Translation gives CASSATVGTQYF.

This chain joins TRBV6-5 and TRBJ2-1; D unresolved. V was shortened by 5 bases and J by 4 bases, with 9 bases between the two germline ends. The CDR3 has 13 residues. Per the germline V gene, CDR1 is MNHEY and CDR2 is SVGAGI. CDR3 nucleotides: TGTGCCAGCAGTGCCGGACGGTACAATGAGCAGTTCTTC. This codes for CASSAGRYNEQFF.

The rearrangement links TRBV11-1 to TRBJ1-2; no firm D call. Germline assignment: CDR1 SGHAT and CDR2 FQDESV (reference sequence). CDR3 length equals 13 residues. The V and J ends lost 3 bases and 2 bases respectively, with 7 bases between them. CDR3: CASSFGSNYGYTF. The CDR3, as DNA: TGTGCCAGCAGCTTCGGATCAAACTATGGCTACACCTTC.

The chain combines TRBV15 with TRBJ1-1; no clear D. The ends were cut back, 3 bases at V and 1 base at J, with 12 bases in the middle. CDR3 length: 15 residues. Germline CDR1 LNHNV, CDR2 YYDKDF (reference sequence). CDR3 nucleotides: TGTGCCACCAGCAGGTCAATGGTAGCGAACACTGAAGCTTTCTTT. Translating it yields CATSRSMVANTEAFF.

A few counts support this clone. The chain is built from TRBV29-1 and TRBJ1-2; the match to TRBD1 covers 9 bases. V trimming: 6 bases; J trimming: 8 bases; junction bases outside the gene matches: 10. Germline CDR1 reads SQVTM; CDR2 reads ANQGSEA. The CDR3 length is 13 residues. CDR3 nucleotide sequence: TGCAGCGTCTATACAGGGGGCTCACAGGGCTACACCTTC. Amino acid sequence: CSVYTGGSQGYTF.

The gene calls are TRBV7-9 and TRBJ2-1; 9 bases are shared with TRBD1. V lost 5 bases, J lost 6 bases, and 5 bases stayed unmatched. Germline assignment: CDR1 SEHNR and CDR2 FQNEAQ (reference sequence). This CDR3 is built from 14 residues. The CDR3 loop is CASSPTGGSNEQFF. The CDR3 DNA sequence: TGTGCCAGCAGCCCTACAGGGGGCAGCAATGAGCAGTTCTTC.

This chain links TRBV27 with TRBJ2-3, with D tentatively TRBD1 or TRBD2 (6 bases each). This CDR3 contains 15 residues. The V end lost 1 base, the J end lost 4 bases, and 12 bases lay between the germline ends. Germline V CDR1 and CDR2: MNHEY, SMNVEV (reference sequence). The CDR3 DNA follows: TGTGCCAGCAGTTTATGGACGGGGGCCCCAGATACGCAGTATTTT. Translation gives CASSLWTGAPDTQYF.

The gene calls are TRBV29-1 and TRBJ2-4, with D perhaps TRBD2 (5 bases). This CDR3 has 13 residues. Germline V gives CDR1 SQVTM, CDR2 ANQGSEA. Trimming pared 4 bases from V and 1 base from J, leaving 8 bases between. The CDR3 nucleotides are TGCAGCGTTGTTGAGGGTGCCAAAAACATTCAGTACTTC. Its protein is CSVVEGAKNIQYF.

V and J are TRBV7-9 and TRBJ2-7; TRBD1 agrees at 8 bases. The V segment lost 5 bases and the J segment 3 bases; nucleotides outside the gene matches: 6. This CDR3 spans 14 amino acids. Per germline, CDR1 SEHNR and CDR2 FQNEAQ (reference sequence). CDR3 amino acids: CASSLTTGDYEQYF. The CDR3 coding sequence is TGTGCCAGCAGCCTAACGACAGGGGACTACGAGCAGTACTTC.

The rearrangement links TRBV19 to TRBJ2-7; no clear D gene. With 3 bases removed from V and 0 bases from J, the gap between germline ends came to 6 bases. CDR3 length equals 13 residues. Per germline, CDR1 LNHDA and CDR2 SQIVND (reference sequence). The CDR3 bases are TGTGCCAGTAGTATCGGCCCCTCCTACGAGCAGTACTTC. It specifies CASSIGPSYEQYF. Combining the CDR3 with reference TRBV19 and TRBJ2-7 gives the whole variable domain DGGITQSPKYLFRKEGQNVTLSCEQNLNHDAMYWYRQDPGQGLRLIYYSQIVNDFQKGDIAEGYSVSREKKESFPLTVTSAQKNPTAFYLCASSIGPSYEQYFGPGTRLTVT.

This clone was observed once. The rearrangement uses TRBV2 and TRBJ2-2; 7 nucleotides align to TRBD1. V lost 5 bases and J lost 0; bases outside the gene matches: 6. The CDR3 loop spans 16 amino acids. Germline V gives CDR1 SNHLY, CDR2 FYNNEI. The CDR3: CASSTGEGSNTGELFF. DNA of the CDR3: TGTGCCAGCAGTACAGGGGAAGGGTCGAACACCGGGGAGCTGTTTTTT.

The genes are TRBV27 and TRBJ2-7; D ambiguous. The CDR3 has 15 residues. The germline CDR1 and CDR2 sequences are MNHEY and SMNVEV (reference sequence). Trimming pared 6 bases from V and 0 bases from J, leaving 15 bases between. The CDR3 sequence is CASSPTGSYSYEQYF. CDR3 coding DNA: TGTGCCAGCAGCCCAACCGGGTCTTACTCCTACGAGCAGTACTTC.

V usage is TRBV6-1 and J usage is TRBJ1-6, with unresolved D. Trimming took 6 bases from V and 16 from J, leaving 10 bases between them. This CDR3 has 10 amino acids. CDR1 is MNHNS and CDR2 is SASEGT in the germline V gene. Written as DNA, the CDR3 is TGTGCCAGCAGGGCCAGGAGTCTCCACTTT. Translated: CASRARSLHF.

The chain uses TRBV13 and TRBJ2-2, with D possibly being TRBD1 or TRBD2 (5 bases each). The V gene lost 4 bases and the J gene lost 4 bases, with 13 bases spanning the gap. Germline V gives CDR1 PRHDT, CDR2 FYEKMQ (reference sequence). There are 15 residues in the CDR3. The CDR3 loop reads CASSWGRRRTGELFF. Written as DNA, the CDR3 is TGTGCCAGCAGCTGGGGACGGAGACGCACCGGGGAGCTGTTTTTT. Using reference TRBV13 and TRBJ2-2 for the parts outside the CDR3, the full variable domain is AAGVIQSPRHLIKEKRETATLKCYPIPRHDTVYWYQQGPGQDPQFLISFYEKMQSDKGSIPDRFSAQQFSDYHSELNMSSLELGDSALYFCASSWGRRRTGELFFGEGSRLTVL.